These T cell receptor beta chains were read from a single sample in a study of blood T cell repertoires in COVID-19. Profiled with immunoSEQ multiplex PCR; TCRdb holds only in-frame clones, not every one. The table lists approximately 210,000 clones, about 85% of them singletons. The material sequenced was PBMCs or T cells enriched from blood (not recorded which). The receptors here all came from a woman aged 25 to 39 who had recovered from COVID-19. The conserved cysteine and the conserved F or W are not part of the CDR3 here.

v_call,j_call,cdr3_aa
TRBV27,TRBJ1-1,ASGGGATEAF
TRBV4-1,TRBJ2-7,ASSIRDRGYEQY
TRBV6-2/TRBV6-3,TRBJ1-5,ASSLDRGDSNQPQH
TRBV27,TRBJ1-4,ASSLTAGDEKLF
TRBV6-5,TRBJ1-6,ASSYVANSPLH
TRBV25-1,TRBJ1-4,ASSEQGNEKLF
TRBV29-1,TRBJ1-1,SAMDRGFTEAF
TRBV19,TRBJ1-2,ASREHTDRYGYT
TRBV30,TRBJ1-5,AWSRGSNQPQH
TRBV5-1,TRBJ2-3,ASSLGSSGGAERDTQY
TRBV6-2/TRBV6-3,TRBJ2-3,ASSNTAGGTDTQY
TRBV7-9,TRBJ1-3,ASSSDSYTIY
TRBV29-1,TRBJ1-1,STGGNTEAF
TRBV6-5,TRBJ2-3,AGGTVGGTQY
TRBV10-3,TRBJ1-2,AIKVGQDSKNYGYT
TRBV7-8,TRBJ1-5,ASSRGQGAGQPQH
TRBV19,TRBJ1-2,ASTSKTEIYGYT
TRBV7-2,TRBJ2-7,ASSPPRGSGFYEQY
TRBV6-2/TRBV6-3,TRBJ1-1,ASSPWSTPGIKNTEAF
TRBV19,TRBJ1-2,ASSIGHSFRGGNGYT
TRBV5-6,TRBJ1-2,ASSLTAYGYT
TRBV18,TRBJ1-1,ASSPQGSTEAF
TRBV4-3,TRBJ1-2,ASSQDLYEVLVGYT
TRBV20-1,TRBJ1-2,SASAQGRYGYT
TRBV9,TRBJ1-2,ASSQDSVDGYT
TRBV7-8,TRBJ2-5,ASSPRQDIPQETQY
TRBV11-2,TRBJ2-7,ASSQGTSGIEQY
TRBV11-3,TRBJ1-6,ASSLERWGQDNSPLH
TRBV11-2,TRBJ2-3,ASSLASTGGDTQY
TRBV12-3/TRBV12-4,TRBJ1-2,AGRSTGYGYT
TRBV9,TRBJ1-4,ASGTGINLSTNEKLF
TRBV6-4,TRBJ2-3,ASSEQGGTDTQY
TRBV6-2/TRBV6-3,TRBJ1-6,ASSTRGQGLKSPLH
TRBV11-1,TRBJ2-7,ASSLGGPPYEQY
TRBV6-1,TRBJ2-7,ASSEWFRGQYEQY
TRBV10-3,TRBJ1-2,AITKRTEDYGYT
TRBV4-2,TRBJ2-2,ASSQEIVGVAGSNTGELF
TRBV6-5,TRBJ1-2,ASSQSRQGAFGYT
TRBV5-1,TRBJ1-2,ASSLTTYDYGYT
TRBV3-1/TRBV3-2,TRBJ1-2,ASSQVLFDSRAGYT
TRBV18,TRBJ1-4,ASSPQVRKEKLF
TRBV5-6,TRBJ2-1,ASTLSLRPSGEQF
TRBV7-6,TRBJ1-5,ASSPLDANNQPQH
TRBV11-3,TRBJ2-5,ASSQSGPGTGFETQY
TRBV5-1,TRBJ1-2,ASSFSSFDILASYT
TRBV6-2/TRBV6-3,TRBJ2-3,ASSYTGASTDTQY
TRBV15,TRBJ1-5,ATSRDLGRGQPQH
TRBV19,TRBJ2-1,ASRVRGLAGTNEQF
TRBV5-8,TRBJ1-2,ASSSAVYGYT
TRBV6-5,TRBJ2-1,ASRTSGTYNEQF
TRBV5-4,TRBJ2-3,ASSLAGTDTQY
TRBV6-5,TRBJ1-6,ASSPRGTNSPLH
TRBV7-2,TRBJ1-5,ASSLAMGGDQPQH